The rows below give T cell receptor beta chains drawn from one sample of a study of identical twins' blood T cells. TCRdb used MiXCR to reprocess the 5' RACE reads, holding one entry per CDR3 protein. The profile shows around 380,000 distinct CDR3 sequences, approximately 30% of them singletons. Material for sequencing was PBMCs. These receptors originate from a woman aged 18 to 50 in good health. Both conserved end residues are trimmed from each CDR3.

v_call	j_call	cdr3_aa
TRBV25-1	TRBJ2-1	ASSALRLAGGFLDEQF
TRBV5-1	TRBJ1-6	ASSLTFFNSPLH
TRBV5-6	TRBJ1-2	ASSFGHRGLYGYT
TRBV5-1	TRBJ1-1	ASSLGGIAEAF
TRBV20-1	TRBJ1-2	STRDAVGPRGYT
TRBV29-1	TRBJ2-3	SVVASTSTDTQY
TRBV7-2	TRBJ1-1	ASSPGQSLREAF
TRBV7-2	TRBJ1-5	ASSLSHQPQH
TRBV10-3	TRBJ2-7	AISELGEQY
TRBV19	TRBJ2-1	ASRGGRVSYNEQF
TRBV6-1	TRBJ1-5	ASSVGQGGRPQH
TRBV20-1	TRBJ1-6	SAEGQGNSPLH
TRBV6-6	TRBJ2-3	ASSYSRLAAASTDTQY
TRBV12-3/TRBV12-4	TRBJ2-3	ASSPRRVAGDTDAQY
TRBV4-2	TRBJ1-3	ASSLRDRDSGNTIY
TRBV5-1	TRBJ1-1	ASSLTGAVNTEAF
TRBV5-4	TRBJ1-2	ASSLQNDYGYT
TRBV6-2/TRBV6-3	TRBJ1-1	ASSRQEEAF
TRBV9	TRBJ1-5	ASSTTGANNQPQH
TRBV29-1	TRBJ2-7	SVEPGLGSYEQY
TRBV7-9	TRBJ2-7	ASSFGGISYEQY
TRBV3-1	TRBJ2-1	ASSHGDKREQF
TRBV11-2	TRBJ1-4	ASTSLRASGEKLF
TRBV12-5	TRBJ1-1	ASGLSHPTKTEAF
TRBV4-3	TRBJ1-1	ASSHLGQGEAF
TRBV5-1	TRBJ2-1	ASSRWVTYNEQF
TRBV5-1	TRBJ1-1	ASSLDRDTEAF
TRBV5-1	TRBJ2-2	ASSLERGNTGELF
TRBV5-1	TRBJ1-6	ASSLGGGEISPLH
TRBV7-2	TRBJ1-4	ASRRTKEKLF
TRBV20-1	TRBJ2-2	SARPDPNTGELF
TRBV21-1	TRBJ1-2	ASTRKMIYGYT
TRBV5-1	TRBJ2-1	ASSSTGTSVNEQF
TRBV5-6	TRBJ1-6	ASSLVKGAVALNSPLH
TRBV29-1	TRBJ1-2	SVEEPGGEVGYT
TRBV20-1	TRBJ1-1	SAREGHSNTEAF
TRBV12-3/TRBV12-4	TRBJ2-6	ASSLGNKGANVLT
TRBV20-1	TRBJ2-3	SARGAGADTQY
TRBV10-3	TRBJ2-1	AIKPGGSYNEQF
TRBV20-1	TRBJ1-1	SATDRGLMNTEAF
TRBV4-2	TRBJ1-6	ASSQEGFSSYNSPLH
TRBV7-9	TRBJ1-1	ASSFTSNTEAF
TRBV11-2	TRBJ1-4	ASSSAARTNEKLF
TRBV5-1	TRBJ2-3	ASSLPAGGESTDTQY
TRBV6-2/TRBV6-3	TRBJ2-1	ASLAWGGEQF
TRBV9	TRBJ1-6	ASSVAGDRLSPLH
TRBV19	TRBJ2-3	ASSLTLLTSGVNTDTQY
TRBV20-1	TRBJ2-2	SAPDISNTGELF
TRBV5-1	TRBJ1-4	ASRGQGAISEKLF
TRBV12-3/TRBV12-4	TRBJ1-5	ASSLEVGAVNQPQH
TRBV29-1	TRBJ1-1	SVEEWLGAF
TRBV6-2/TRBV6-3	TRBJ1-5	ASTLQGMSNQPQH
TRBV7-2	TRBJ1-4	ASSFNWGRMF
TRBV3-1	TRBJ1-1	ASSHRRMNTEAF
TRBV7-6	TRBJ2-1	ASSLGPASYNEQF
TRBV20-1	TRBJ2-1	SAYSLRDYYNEQF
TRBV19	TRBJ1-1	ASSRTVNEAF